Listed below are T cell receptor beta chains from one sample, sequenced in a study of blood T cells in healthy people across ages. TCRdb itself ran the 5' RACE reads through MiXCR, one entry per CDR3 protein. The sample carries roughly 570,000 distinct CDR3 sequences, approximately 25% recorded once. Input material: blood. The receptors originated from a woman aged 70-85 years in good health. CDR3s include the opening cysteine and the closing phenylalanine or tryptophan. Each record gives: V gene, clone size, D gene, J gene, CDR3 DNA, CDR3 protein. D genes are given only for firm matches. Clone size is not always given. Where it is, it says once, few, many or a class for expanded clones.

TRBV9	-	TRBD1	TRBJ2-7	TGTGCCAGCTCCAAGGGACAGGGTGATCCCTACGAGCAGTACTTC	CASSKGQGDPYEQYF
TRBV6-6	many	-	TRBJ1-1	TGTGCCAGCATCTTACCCCAGGGAGGTAACACTGAAGCTTTCTTT	CASILPQGGNTEAFF
TRBV6-5	-	TRBD2	TRBJ2-1	TGTGCCAGCAGTTACTCGGTTAGCGGGGAGCAGTTCTTC	CASSYSVSGEQFF
TRBV5-1	-	-	TRBJ2-1	TGCGCCAGCAAGTGGCCCCACGGGGATGAGCAGTTCTTC	CASKWPHGDEQFF
TRBV21-1	-	-	TRBJ1-2	TGTGCCAGCAGCAAGGGCCAATTAAGCCGGTACTACACCTTC	CASSKGQLSRYYTF
TRBV5-1	many	-	TRBJ2-1	TGCGCCAGCAGCTTGGCCAATGAGCAGTTCTTC	CASSLANEQFF
TRBV3-1	-	-	TRBJ1-1	TGTGCCAGCAGCCAAGATGCAGAGTCAGAGGCTTTCTTT	CASSQDAESEAFF
TRBV6-2/TRBV6-3	-	TRBD2	TRBJ2-3	TGTGCCAGCAGCGGGAAAGCGGGGGGGCTCACAGATACGCAGTATTTT	CASSGKAGGLTDTQYF
TRBV6-5	many	TRBD1	TRBJ1-2	TGTGCCAGCAGCACATTTGGACAGGGGAGAGGCTACACCTTC	CASSTFGQGRGYTF
TRBV5-1	-	TRBD1	TRBJ1-1	TGCGCCAGCACCTCGGACAGGGGAGGAGGTAACACTGAAGCTTTCTTT	CASTSDRGGGNTEAFF
TRBV29-1	-	TRBD1	TRBJ1-5	TGCAGCGTTAGGACAGGGGGCGACGATCAGCCCCAGCATTTT	CSVRTGGDDQPQHF
TRBV4-1	few	-	TRBJ2-3	TGCGCCAGCAGCCAAGATAACGCTCTGGGCACAGATACGCAGTATTTT	CASSQDNALGTDTQYF
TRBV4-3	few	TRBD1	TRBJ1-2	TGCGCCAGCAGCCCTGGAAGGGGGCTCGACTATGGCTACACCTTC	CASSPGRGLDYGYTF
TRBV9	-	-	TRBJ2-3	TGTGCCAGCAGCGGGATAGCGGATGATACGCAGTATTTT	CASSGIADDTQYF
TRBV20-1	-	TRBD1	TRBJ2-5	TGCAGTGTCACGACAGGGGGCCAAGAGACCCAGTACTTC	CSVTTGGQETQYF
TRBV4-3	few	-	TRBJ1-4	TGCGCCAGCAGCCAACAACAGGCAACTAATGAAAAACTGTTTTTT	CASSQQQATNEKLFF
TRBV4-3	-	-	TRBJ1-4	TGCGCCAGCAGCCAGCCGGGACGTGACGAAAAACTGTTTTTT	CASSQPGRDEKLFF
TRBV12-3/TRBV12-4	-	-	TRBJ1-2	TGTGCCAGCAGTTTTTCCGGAGCCTATGGCTACACCTTC	CASSFSGAYGYTF
TRBV11-3	many	TRBD2	TRBJ2-5	TGTGCCAGCAGCTGGACTAGCGGGGGAAAGGGGACCCAGTACTTC	CASSWTSGGKGTQYF
TRBV29-1	once	TRBD1	TRBJ1-2	TGCAGCGTTGAATGGGGGACAGGGGGCAGTGGCTACACCTTC	CSVEWGTGGSGYTF
TRBV27	few	-	TRBJ2-1	TGTGCCAGCAGTTCGTCCTTATTGGGTGAGCAGTTCTTC	CASSSSLLGEQFF
TRBV11-2	few	-	TRBJ1-2	TGTGCCAGCACCGAAAGCCCAATCGGGGGAGGTGGCTACACCTTC	CASTESPIGGGGYTF
TRBV25-1	few	-	TRBJ1-2	TGTGCCAGCAGTGACAACAGGGGCTACACCTTC	CASSDNRGYTF
TRBV6-5	few	-	TRBJ1-4	TGTGTCAGCAGTTTACAGACAGGTGCAACTAATGAAAAACTGTTTTTT	CVSSLQTGATNEKLFF
TRBV7-6	-	-	TRBJ1-2	TGTGCCAGCAGCTCGGTATCCCCGGGGTCTGGTGGCTACACCTTC	CASSSVSPGSGGYTF
TRBV6-2/TRBV6-3	-	TRBD2	TRBJ2-7	TGTGCCACCGTGGGAAAAGCCCGGACTAGCTTCTCCTACGAGCAGTACTTC	CATVGKARTSFSYEQYF
TRBV3-1	few	TRBD1	TRBJ1-4	TGTGCCAGCAGCCAATGGGACAGGGAAAATGAAAAACTGTTTTTT	CASSQWDRENEKLFF